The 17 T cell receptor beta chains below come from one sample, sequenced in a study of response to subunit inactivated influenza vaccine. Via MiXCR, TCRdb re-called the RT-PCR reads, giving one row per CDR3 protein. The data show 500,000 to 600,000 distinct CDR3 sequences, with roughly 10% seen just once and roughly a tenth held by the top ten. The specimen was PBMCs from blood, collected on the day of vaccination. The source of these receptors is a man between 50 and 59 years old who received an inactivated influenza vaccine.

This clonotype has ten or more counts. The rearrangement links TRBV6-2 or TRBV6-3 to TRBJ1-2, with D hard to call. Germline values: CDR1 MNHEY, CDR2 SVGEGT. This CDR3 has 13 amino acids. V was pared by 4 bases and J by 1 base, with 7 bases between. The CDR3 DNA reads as TGTGCCAGCAGTTTGTACGATAACTATGGCTACACCTTC. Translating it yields CASSLYDNYGYTF.

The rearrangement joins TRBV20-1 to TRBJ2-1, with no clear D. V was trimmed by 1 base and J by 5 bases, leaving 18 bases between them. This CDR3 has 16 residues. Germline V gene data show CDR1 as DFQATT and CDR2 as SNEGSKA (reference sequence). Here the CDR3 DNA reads TGCAGTGCTAGAGCTCCCTGGGTTTATGTTAACAATGAGCAGTTCTTC. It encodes CSARAPWVYVNNEQFF.

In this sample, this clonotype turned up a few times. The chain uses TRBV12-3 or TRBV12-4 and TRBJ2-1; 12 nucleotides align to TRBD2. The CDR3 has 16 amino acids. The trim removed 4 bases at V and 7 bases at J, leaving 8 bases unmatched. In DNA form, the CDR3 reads TGTGCCAGCAGTTCCCAACTAGCGGGAGGAATGAATGAGCAGTTCTTC. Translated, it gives CASSSQLAGGMNEQFF.

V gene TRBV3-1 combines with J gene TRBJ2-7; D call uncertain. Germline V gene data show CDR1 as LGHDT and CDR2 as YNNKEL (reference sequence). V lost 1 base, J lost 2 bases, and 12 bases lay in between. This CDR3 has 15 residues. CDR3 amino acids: CASSQVWARAYEQYF. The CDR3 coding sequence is TGTGCCAGCAGCCAAGTTTGGGCCAGAGCCTACGAGCAGTACTTC.

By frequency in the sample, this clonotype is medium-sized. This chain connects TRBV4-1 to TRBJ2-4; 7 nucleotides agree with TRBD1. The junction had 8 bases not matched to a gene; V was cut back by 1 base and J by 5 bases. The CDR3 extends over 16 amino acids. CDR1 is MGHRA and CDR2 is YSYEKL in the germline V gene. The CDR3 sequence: CASSQGQGILQNIQYF. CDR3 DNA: TGCGCCAGCAGCCAAGGACAGGGCATTCTCCAAAACATTCAGTACTTC.

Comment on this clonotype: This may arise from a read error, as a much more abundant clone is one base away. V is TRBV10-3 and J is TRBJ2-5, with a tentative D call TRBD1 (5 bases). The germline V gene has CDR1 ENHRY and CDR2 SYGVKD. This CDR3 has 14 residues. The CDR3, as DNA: TGTGCCATCAGTGAGTCCGCAGGGCAAGAGACCCAGAACTTC. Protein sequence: CAISESAGQETQNF.

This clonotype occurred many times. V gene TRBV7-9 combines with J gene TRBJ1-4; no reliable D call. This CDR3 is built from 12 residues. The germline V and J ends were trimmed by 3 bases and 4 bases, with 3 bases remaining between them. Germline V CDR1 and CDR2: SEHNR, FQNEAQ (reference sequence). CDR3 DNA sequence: TGTGCCAGCAGCTTGGGTAATGAAAAACTGTTTTTT. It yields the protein CASSLGNEKLFF.

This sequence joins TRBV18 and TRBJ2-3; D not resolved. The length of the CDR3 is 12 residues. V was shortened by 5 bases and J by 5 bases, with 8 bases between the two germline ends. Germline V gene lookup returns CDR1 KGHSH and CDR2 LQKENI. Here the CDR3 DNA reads TGTGCCAGCTCAACCCAAGGAGATACGCAGTATTTT. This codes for CASSTQGDTQYF.

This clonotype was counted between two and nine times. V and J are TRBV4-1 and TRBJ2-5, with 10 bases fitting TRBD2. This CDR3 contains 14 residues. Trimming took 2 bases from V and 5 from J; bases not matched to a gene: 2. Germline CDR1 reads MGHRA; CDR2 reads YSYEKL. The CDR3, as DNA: TGCGCCAGCAGCCAAAAACTAGCGGGGGAGACCCAGTACTTC. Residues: CASSQKLAGETQYF.

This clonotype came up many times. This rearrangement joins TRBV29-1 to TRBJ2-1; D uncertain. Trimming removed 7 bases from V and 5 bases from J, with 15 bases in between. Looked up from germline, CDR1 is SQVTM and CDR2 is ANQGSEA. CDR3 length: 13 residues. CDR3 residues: CSAYPNPHNEQFF. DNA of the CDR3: TGCAGCGCATATCCAAACCCCCACAATGAGCAGTTCTTC.

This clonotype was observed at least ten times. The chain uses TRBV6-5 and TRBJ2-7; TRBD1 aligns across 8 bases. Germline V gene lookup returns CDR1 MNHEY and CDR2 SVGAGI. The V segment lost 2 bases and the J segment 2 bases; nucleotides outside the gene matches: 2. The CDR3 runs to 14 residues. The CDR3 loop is CASSYRTGPYEQYF. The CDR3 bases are TGTGCCAGCAGTTACCGGACAGGGCCCTACGAGCAGTACTTC.

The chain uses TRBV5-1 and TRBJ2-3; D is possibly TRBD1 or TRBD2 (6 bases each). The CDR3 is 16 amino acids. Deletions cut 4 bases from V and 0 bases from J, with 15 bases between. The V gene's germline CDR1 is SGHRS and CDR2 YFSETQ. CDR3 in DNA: TGCGCCAGCAGCAGAGACGGGGGCCCTAGCACAGATACGCAGTATTTT. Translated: CASSRDGGPSTDTQYF.

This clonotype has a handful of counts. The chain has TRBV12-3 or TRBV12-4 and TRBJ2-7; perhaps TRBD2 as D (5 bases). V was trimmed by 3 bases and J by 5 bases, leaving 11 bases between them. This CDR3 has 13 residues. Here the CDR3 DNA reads TGTGCCAGCAGTTTCGAGGGCCCGAACGAGCAGTACTTC. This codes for CASSFEGPNEQYF.

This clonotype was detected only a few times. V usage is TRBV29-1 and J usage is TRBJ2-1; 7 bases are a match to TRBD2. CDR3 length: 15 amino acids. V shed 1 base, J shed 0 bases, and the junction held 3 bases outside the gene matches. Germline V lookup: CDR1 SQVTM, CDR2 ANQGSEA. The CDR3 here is CSVEVAGLSYNEQFF. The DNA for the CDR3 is TGCAGCGTTGAAGTAGCGGGCCTCTCCTACAATGAGCAGTTCTTC.

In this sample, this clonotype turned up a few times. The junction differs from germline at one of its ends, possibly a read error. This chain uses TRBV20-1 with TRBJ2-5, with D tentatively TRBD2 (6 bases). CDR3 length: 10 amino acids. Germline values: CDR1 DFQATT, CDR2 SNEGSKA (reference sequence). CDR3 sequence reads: CSAGGRTLYF. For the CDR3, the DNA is TGCAGTGCCGGGGGACGAACCCTGTACTTC.

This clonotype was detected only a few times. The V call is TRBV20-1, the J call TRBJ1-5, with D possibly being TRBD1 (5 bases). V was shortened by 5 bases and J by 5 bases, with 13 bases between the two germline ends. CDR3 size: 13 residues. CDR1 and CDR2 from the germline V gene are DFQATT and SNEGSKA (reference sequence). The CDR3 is CSAPDRNDQPQHF. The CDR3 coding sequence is TGCAGTGCTCCCGACAGAAATGATCAGCCCCAGCATTTT.

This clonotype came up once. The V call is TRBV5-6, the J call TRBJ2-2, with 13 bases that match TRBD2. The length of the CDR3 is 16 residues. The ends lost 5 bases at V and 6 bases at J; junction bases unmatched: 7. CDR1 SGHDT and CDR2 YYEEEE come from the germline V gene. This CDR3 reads CASRLWTSGGSGELFF. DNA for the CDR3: TGTGCCAGCAGGCTTTGGACTAGCGGGGGCTCCGGGGAGCTGTTTTTT. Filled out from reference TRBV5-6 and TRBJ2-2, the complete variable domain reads DAGVTQSPTHLIKTRGQQVTLRCSPKSGHDTVSWYQQALGQGPQFIFQYYEEEERQRGNFPDRFSGHQFPNYSSELNVNALLLGDSALYLCASRLWTSGGSGELFFGEGSRLTVL.